These 13 T cell receptor beta chains share one sample of origin, sequenced in a study of CD8+CD57+ T cells in acquired aplastic anemia. Whoever was chosen for sequencing had shown CD8+CD57+ cell expansion by flow cytometry. The TCR beta profiling, which covered VDJ combination and CDR3 sequence, was carried out using genomic DNA as the template. TCRdb reprocessed the reads via MiXCR and lists one record per CDR3 protein. The table shows around 200,000 distinct CDR3 sequences, with approximately 48% occurring only once. The sample consisted of sorted CD4+, CD8+, or CD8+CD57+ T cells (not recorded which) from PBMCs. The source of these receptors is a human donor with aplastic anemia.

This chain links TRBV19 with TRBJ1-3; unclear D gene. Trimming pared 4 bases from V and 0 bases from J, leaving 10 bases between. The CDR3 totals 15 residues. Germline lookup yields CDR1 LNHDA and CDR2 SQIVND (reference sequence). CDR3 amino acids: CASSTEVRSGNTIYF. The CDR3 nucleotides are TGTGCCAGTAGTACCGAGGTTCGCTCTGGAAACACCATATATTTT.

This clonotype was found many times. The chain couples TRBV6-1 to TRBJ1-2; D might be TRBD1 (5 bases). CDR1 is MNHNS and CDR2 is SASEGT in the germline V gene. V was clipped by 5 bases and J by 6 bases, with 16 bases between them. The length of the CDR3 is 14 residues. The CDR3 bases are TGTGCCAGCAGTCGGGGCGGGACGCGCGATGGCTACACCTTC. This encodes CASSRGGTRDGYTF.

V gene TRBV7-9 combines with J gene TRBJ2-7; possible D gene TRBD2, 6 bases. The CDR3 covers 14 residues. The germline V and J ends were trimmed by 1 base and 7 bases, with 14 bases remaining between them. CDR1 is SEHNR, CDR2 FQNEAQ, per germline (reference sequence). CDR3 sequence (DNA): TGTGCCAGCAGCTTAGGGGGGGATCCTCGGGAGCAGTACTTC. This encodes CASSLGGDPREQYF.

V is TRBV15 and J is TRBJ1-2, with TRBD1 matching over 8 bases. Germline CDR1 and CDR2: LNHNV and YYDKDF (reference sequence). The CDR3 loop spans 15 amino acids. V dropped 0 bases and J dropped 5; count of bases not matched to a gene: 5. CDR3: CATSRDRGQAYGYTF. CDR3 nucleotides: TGTGCCACCAGCAGAGATCGGGGACAGGCGTATGGCTACACCTTC.

The chain joins TRBV19 to TRBJ2-7, with 7 positions matching TRBD2. The germline gives CDR1 LNHDA, CDR2 SQIVND (reference sequence). CDR3 length: 15 amino acids. With V trimmed by 4 bases and J by 3 bases, 9 bases remained unmatched. The CDR3 coding sequence is TGTGCCAGTAGTAGTCGGGAGGCGGTGGGCTACGAGCAGTACTTC. Its protein is CASSSREAVGYEQYF.

The chain couples TRBV29-1 to TRBJ2-5; 7 nucleotides align to TRBD1. The CDR3 totals 13 residues. Trimming took 4 bases from V and 2 from J; bases not matched to a gene: 4. CDR1 is SQVTM and CDR2 is ANQGSEA in the germline V gene. The CDR3: CSVATGVQETQYF. The CDR3 bases are TGCAGCGTTGCTACAGGGGTGCAAGAGACCCAGTACTTC.

This clonotype showed up just once. Just one base apart from a much larger clone, this may be a read error. V gene TRBV5-1 combines with J gene TRBJ2-3, with D possibly called TRBD1 or TRBD2 (5 bases each). Looked up from germline, CDR1 is SGHRS and CDR2 is YFSETQ. This CDR3 is built from 17 residues. This CDR3 is CASSLDVALIGTGTQYF. For the CDR3, the DNA is TGCGCCAGCAGCCTCGACGTAGCGCTCATCGGCACAGGTACGCAGTATTTT.

This chain joins TRBV20-1 and TRBJ2-7, with D possibly matching TRBD1 (5 bases). Germline CDR1 DFQATT, CDR2 SNEGSKA (reference sequence). There are 13 residues in the CDR3. The V end was cut by 4 bases, the J end by 3 bases, with 13 bases between. This CDR3 is CSAISGLSYEQYF. CDR3 DNA: TGCAGTGCTATCTCAGGGTTAAGCTACGAGCAGTACTTC.

This clonotype was detected only a few times. The chain carries TRBV20-1 and TRBJ2-3; possible D gene TRBD2, 5 bases. Germline V gives CDR1 DFQATT, CDR2 SNEGSKA (reference sequence). The CDR3 spans 14 residues. The germline V and J ends were trimmed by 2 bases and 5 bases, with 14 bases remaining between them. The CDR3 loop is CSARSSRLGDTQYF. CDR3 sequence (DNA): TGCAGTGCTAGATCTAGCCGTTTAGGAGATACGCAGTATTTT.

This clonotype was counted many times. This sequence joins TRBV6-1 and TRBJ1-2; 9 nucleotides line up with TRBD1. Germline loops: CDR1 MNHNS, CDR2 SASEGT. Unmatched junction bases numbered 3, after V lost 4 bases and J lost 9 bases. This CDR3 contains 12 residues. CDR3 amino acids: CASSAGQGSYTF. Written as DNA, the CDR3 is TGTGCCAGCAGTGCGGGACAGGGTAGCTACACCTTC.

This clonotype occurred many times. V gene TRBV7-9 combines with J gene TRBJ1-2; unclear D gene. CDR3 size: 12 residues. Germline assignment: CDR1 SEHNR and CDR2 FQNEAQ (reference sequence). V was pared by 5 bases and J by 3 bases, with 7 bases between. The CDR3 DNA is TGTGCCAGCAGCCCTAGCTACTATGGCTACACCTTC. Its translation: CASSPSYYGYTF.

The J gene is TRBJ2-3, the V gene TRBV19; D is unclear. The CDR3 has 13 amino acids. Germline CDR1 LNHDA, CDR2 SQIVND (reference sequence). V lost 9 bases, J lost 4 bases, and 14 bases lay in between. The CDR3 region is CASSFRQADTQYF. CDR3 bases: TGTGCCAGCAGCTTTCGGCAGGCAGATACGCAGTATTTT. The whole variable domain, filled in from reference TRBV19 and TRBJ2-3, reads DGGITQSPKYLFRKEGQNVTLSCEQNLNHDAMYWYRQDPGQGLRLIYYSQIVNDFQKGDIAEGYSVSREKKESFPLTVTSAQKNPTAFYLCASSFRQADTQYFGPGTRLTVL.

The J gene is TRBJ2-6, the V gene TRBV20-1, with D unclear. With 6 bases removed from V and 3 bases from J, the gap between germline ends came to 6 bases. The CDR3 sequence is 12 residues long. Germline V lookup: CDR1 DFQATT, CDR2 SNEGSKA (reference sequence). CDR3 loop: CSAHSGANVLTF. The CDR3 DNA is TGCAGTGCGCACAGTGGGGCCAACGTCCTGACTTTC.